The source of this TCR beta chain is a study of T-cell reconstitution after alpha-beta-depleted transplantation in children. This clonotype has a handful of counts. The TCRbeta library incorporated unique molecular identifiers. MiXCR was run by TCRdb on the PCR reads, yielding one entry per CDR3 protein. In the table there are around 200,000 distinct CDR3 sequences, roughly 6.8% of which are singletons. Sequencing was performed on PBMCs from the stem cell graft donor, taken from the stem cell graft. This receptor was taken from a human donor who donated a stem cell graft to a child with Wiskott-Aldrich syndrome.

The DNA for the CDR3 is TGTGCCAGCAGCCAAGACCGCTTTGGCTACACCTTC. This gives the protein CASSQDRFGYTF. The rearrangement joins TRBV3-1 to TRBJ1-2; D unclear. CDR3 length: 12 amino acids. Trimming took 0 bases from V and 7 from J, leaving 6 bases between them. Germline V CDR1 and CDR2: LGHDT, YNNKEL (reference sequence).